This T cell receptor (beta chain) was sequenced during a study of regulatory T cells in long-lasting Graves disease. Findings and limits, study-wide: Persistent disease was characterized by preferential usage of TRBV28, TRBJ1-2 and TRBJ2-5.

CDR1 and CDR2 (germline): DFQATT, SNEGSKA (reference sequence). V lost 3 bases and J 5 bases, leaving 10 bases between the germline ends. CDR3 length: 12 residues. Time point denoted: newly diagnosed GD, antithyroid drugs for less than 3 months. The TCR library was prepared using RNA isolated from PBMCs. Building of the TCR beta libraries involved iRepertoire HTBI primers and Arm-PCR of CDR3 regions. TCRdb reprocessed the multiplex PCR reads with MiXCR, giving one entry per CDR3 protein. Altogether a few hundred thousand distinct CDR3 sequences are present, roughly 17% being singletons, with the ten largest covering around 23%. This clonotype was detected only a few times. Its matching antigen is unknown. These records were also assigned to another study, of T cells in Graves' hyperthyroidism and ophthalmopathy. As that study records: The hyperthyroidism patients had all been newly diagnosed, and their disease duration was under 2 months. Their ages ranged from 18 to 65 years. HTBI primers were used for first-round RT-PCR of the TCR CDR3.

The chain links TRBV20-1 to TRBJ2-5; D may match TRBD1 or TRBD2 (5 bases each). The sequences come from peripheral blood mononuclear cells (PBMCs), collected at new diagnosis, from a patient treated with antithyroid drugs. The sequence was obtained from a woman aged 18-30 years with Graves disease. CDR3 region: CSASWGTETQYF. The CDR3 DNA is TGCAGTGCTAGCTGGGGGACGGAGACCCAGTACTTC.